This record covers a single T cell receptor beta chain. Its specificity is not known. The CDR3 consists of 14 residues. V dropped 5 bases and J dropped 9 bases, with 14 bases sitting between them. TCRdb reanalysed the reads using MiXCR and keeps one entry per CDR3 protein. The table has some 57,000 distinct CDR3 sequences, 33% seen once. These data are taken from a study of T cell repertoires in cytomegalovirus infection. The rearrangement links TRBV7-1 to TRBJ1-6; D might be TRBD1 (5 bases). TRBV7-1 is designated an ORF whose function remains uncertain. The clonotype comes from a human donor in good health (CMV status not recorded). Some clones in this sample may be carry-over from other donors' samples. The sequencing input was PBMCs, sequenced either directly or after in vitro stimulation (not recorded which). The CDR3 spells CASSEGPLGSPLHF. CDR3 coding DNA: TGTGCCAGCAGCGAGGGACCCCTTGGTTCACCCCTCCACTTT.